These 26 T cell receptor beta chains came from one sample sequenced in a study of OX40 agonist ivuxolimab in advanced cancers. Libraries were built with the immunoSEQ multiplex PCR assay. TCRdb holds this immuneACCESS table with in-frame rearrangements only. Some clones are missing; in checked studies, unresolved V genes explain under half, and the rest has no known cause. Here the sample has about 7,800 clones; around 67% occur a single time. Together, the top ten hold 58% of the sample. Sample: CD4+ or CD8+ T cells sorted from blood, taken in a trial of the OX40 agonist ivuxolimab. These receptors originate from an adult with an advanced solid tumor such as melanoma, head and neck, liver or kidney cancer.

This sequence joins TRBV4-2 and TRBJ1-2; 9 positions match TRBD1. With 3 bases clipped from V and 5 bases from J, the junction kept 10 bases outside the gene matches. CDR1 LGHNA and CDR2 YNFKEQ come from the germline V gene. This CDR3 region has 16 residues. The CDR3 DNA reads TGTGCCAGCAGCCAGGCCGGGATTGACAGGGGGTATGGCTACACCTTC. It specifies CASSQAGIDRGYGYTF.

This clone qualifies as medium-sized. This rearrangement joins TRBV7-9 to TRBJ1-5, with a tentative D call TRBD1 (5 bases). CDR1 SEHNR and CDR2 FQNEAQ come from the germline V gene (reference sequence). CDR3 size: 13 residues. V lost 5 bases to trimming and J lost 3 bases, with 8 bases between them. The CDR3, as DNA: TGTGCCAGCAGCCCAGGGAACAATCAGCCCCAGCATTTT. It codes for CASSPGNNQPQHF.

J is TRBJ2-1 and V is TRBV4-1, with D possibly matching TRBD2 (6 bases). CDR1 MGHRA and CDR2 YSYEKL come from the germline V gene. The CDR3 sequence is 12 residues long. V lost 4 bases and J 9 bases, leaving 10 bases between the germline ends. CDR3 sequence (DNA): TGCGCCAGCAGCCCTACGGGAGCTGAGCAGTTCTTC. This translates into CASSPTGAEQFF.

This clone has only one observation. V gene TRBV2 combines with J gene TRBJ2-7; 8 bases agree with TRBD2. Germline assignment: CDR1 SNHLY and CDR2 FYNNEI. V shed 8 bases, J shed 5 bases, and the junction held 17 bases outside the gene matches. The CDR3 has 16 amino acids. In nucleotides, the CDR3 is TGTGCCAGCGCTAACGGGACTAGAGGTTTGTACGACGAGCAGTACTTC. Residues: CASANGTRGLYDEQYF.

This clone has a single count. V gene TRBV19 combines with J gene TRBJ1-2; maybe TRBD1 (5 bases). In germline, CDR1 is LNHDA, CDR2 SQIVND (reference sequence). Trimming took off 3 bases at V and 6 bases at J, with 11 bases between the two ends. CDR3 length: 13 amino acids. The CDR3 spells CASSIGGRNGYTF. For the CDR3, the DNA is TGTGCCAGTAGTATTGGGGGTAGGAATGGCTACACCTTC.

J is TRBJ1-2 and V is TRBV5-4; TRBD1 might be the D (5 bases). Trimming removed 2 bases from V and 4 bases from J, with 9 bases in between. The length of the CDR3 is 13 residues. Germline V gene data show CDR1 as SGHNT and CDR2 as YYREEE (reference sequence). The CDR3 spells CASSLQTVYGYTF. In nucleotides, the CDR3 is TGTGCCAGCAGCTTACAGACAGTCTATGGCTACACCTTC.

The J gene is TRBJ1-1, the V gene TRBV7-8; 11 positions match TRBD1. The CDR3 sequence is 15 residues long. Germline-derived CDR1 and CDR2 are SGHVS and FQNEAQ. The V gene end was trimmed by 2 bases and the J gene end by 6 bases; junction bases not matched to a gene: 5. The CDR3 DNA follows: TGTGCCAGCAGCTTATCCGGGACAGGGGGTTCTGAAGCTTTCTTT. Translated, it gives CASSLSGTGGSEAFF.

CDR3 amino acids: CARVTGDTQYF. As DNA, the CDR3 is TGTGCCAGAGTGACGGGAGATACGCAGTATTTT. The rearrangement joins TRBV7-2 to TRBJ2-3; D call uncertain. V was shortened by 9 bases and J by 5 bases, with 9 bases between the two germline ends. The CDR3 runs to 11 residues. Per the germline V gene, CDR1 is SGHTA and CDR2 is FQGNSA.

CDR3 amino acids: CASSLAQGYTF. The CDR3 DNA follows: TGTGCCAGCAGCTTAGCGCAGGGCTACACCTTC. The chain links TRBV7-6 to TRBJ1-2; D uncertain. Between the trimmed V and J ends, which lost 0 bases and 8 bases, there was a span of 4 bases. Looked up from germline, CDR1 is SGHVS and CDR2 is FNYEAQ. The CDR3 consists of 11 residues. The whole variable domain, remainder taken from reference TRBV7-6 and TRBJ1-2, is GAGVSQSPRYKVTKRGQDVALRCDPISGHVSLYWYRQALGQGPEFLTYFNYEAQQDKSGLPNDRFSAERPEGSISTLTIQRTEQRDSAMYRCASSLAQGYTFGSGTRLTVV.

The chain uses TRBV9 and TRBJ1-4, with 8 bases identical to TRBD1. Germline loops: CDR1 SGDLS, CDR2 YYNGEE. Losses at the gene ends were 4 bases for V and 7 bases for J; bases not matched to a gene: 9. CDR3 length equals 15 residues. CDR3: CASSQGQGAREKLFF. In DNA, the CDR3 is TGTGCCAGCAGCCAAGGGCAGGGGGCGCGTGAAAAACTGTTTTTT.

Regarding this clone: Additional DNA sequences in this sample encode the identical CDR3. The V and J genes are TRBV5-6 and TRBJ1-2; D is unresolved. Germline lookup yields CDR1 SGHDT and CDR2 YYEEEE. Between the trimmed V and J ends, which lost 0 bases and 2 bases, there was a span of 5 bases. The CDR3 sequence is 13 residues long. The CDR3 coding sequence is TGTGCCAGCAGCTTGGGGAGAAACTATGGCTACACCTTC. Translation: CASSLGRNYGYTF.

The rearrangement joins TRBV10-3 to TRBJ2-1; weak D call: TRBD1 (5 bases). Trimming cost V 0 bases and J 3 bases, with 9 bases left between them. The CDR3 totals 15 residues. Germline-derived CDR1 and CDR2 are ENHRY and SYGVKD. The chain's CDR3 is CAISESTDSYNEQFF. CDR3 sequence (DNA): TGTGCCATCAGTGAGTCCACAGACAGCTACAATGAGCAGTTCTTC.

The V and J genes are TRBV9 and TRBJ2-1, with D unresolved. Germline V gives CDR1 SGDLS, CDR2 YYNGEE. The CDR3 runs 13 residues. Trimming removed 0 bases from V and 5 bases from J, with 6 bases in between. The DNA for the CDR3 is TGTGCCAGCAGCGTAGTAGACAACAATGAGCAGTTCTTC. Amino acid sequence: CASSVVDNNEQFF.

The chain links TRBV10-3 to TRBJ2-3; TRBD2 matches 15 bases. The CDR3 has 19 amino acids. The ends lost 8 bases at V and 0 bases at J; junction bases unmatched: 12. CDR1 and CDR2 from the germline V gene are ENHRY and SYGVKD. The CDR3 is CAIGSPGTSGRMSTDTQYF. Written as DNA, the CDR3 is TGTGCCATCGGTTCTCCGGGGACTAGCGGGAGGATGAGCACAGATACGCAGTATTTT.

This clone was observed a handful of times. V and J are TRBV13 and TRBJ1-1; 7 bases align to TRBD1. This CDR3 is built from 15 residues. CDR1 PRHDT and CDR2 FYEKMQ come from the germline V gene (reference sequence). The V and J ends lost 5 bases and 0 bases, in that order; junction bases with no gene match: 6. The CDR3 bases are TGTGCCAGCAGCCCAGACAGGGTATTGAACACTGAAGCTTTCTTT. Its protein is CASSPDRVLNTEAFF.

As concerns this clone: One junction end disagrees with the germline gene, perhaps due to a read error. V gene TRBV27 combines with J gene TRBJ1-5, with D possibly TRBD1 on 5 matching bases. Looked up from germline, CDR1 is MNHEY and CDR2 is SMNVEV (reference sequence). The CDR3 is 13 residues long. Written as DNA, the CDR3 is TGTGCCACCAGTTTGGGGGGTGGTGAGCCCCAGCATTTT. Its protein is CATSLGGGEPQHF.

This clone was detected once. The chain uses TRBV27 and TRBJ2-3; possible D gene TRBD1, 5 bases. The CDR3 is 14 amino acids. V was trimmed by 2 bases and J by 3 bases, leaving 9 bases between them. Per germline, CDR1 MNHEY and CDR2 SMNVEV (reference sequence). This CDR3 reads CASSLRQGTDTQYF. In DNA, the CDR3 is TGTGCCAGCAGTTTAAGGCAGGGAACAGATACGCAGTATTTT.

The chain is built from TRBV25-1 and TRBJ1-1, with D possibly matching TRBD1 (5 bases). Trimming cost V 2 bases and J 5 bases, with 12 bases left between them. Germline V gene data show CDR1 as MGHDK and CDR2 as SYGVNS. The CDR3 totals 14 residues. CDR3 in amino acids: CASSEQGLLTEAFF. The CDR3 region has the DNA TGTGCCAGCAGTGAACAGGGTCTTTTGACTGAAGCTTTCTTT.

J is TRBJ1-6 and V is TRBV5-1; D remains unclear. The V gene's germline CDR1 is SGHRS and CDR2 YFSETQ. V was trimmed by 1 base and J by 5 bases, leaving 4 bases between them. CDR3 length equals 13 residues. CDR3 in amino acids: CASSLSHNSPLHF. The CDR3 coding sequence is TGCGCCAGCAGCTTGAGTCATAATTCACCCCTCCACTTT.

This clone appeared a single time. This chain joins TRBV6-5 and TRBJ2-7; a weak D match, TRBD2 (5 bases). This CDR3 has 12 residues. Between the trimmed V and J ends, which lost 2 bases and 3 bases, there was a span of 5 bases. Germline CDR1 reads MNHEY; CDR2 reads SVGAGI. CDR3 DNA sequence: TGTGCCAGCAGTTACGAGGGCTACGAGCAGTACTTC. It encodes CASSYEGYEQYF.

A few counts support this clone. The CDR3 region is CASSLLGQGTKNIQYF. The CDR3 DNA reads TGTGCCAGCAGCCTGCTGGGACAGGGGACCAAAAACATTCAGTACTTC. The gene calls are TRBV7-9 and TRBJ2-4, with TRBD1 identical over 10 bases. The CDR3 runs to 16 residues. V lost 5 bases and J lost 2; bases outside the gene matches: 6. The germline V gene encodes CDR1 SEHNR and CDR2 FQNEAQ (reference sequence).

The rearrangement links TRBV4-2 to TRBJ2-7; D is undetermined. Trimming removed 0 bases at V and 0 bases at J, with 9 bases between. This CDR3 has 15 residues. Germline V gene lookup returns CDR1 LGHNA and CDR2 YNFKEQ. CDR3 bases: TGTGCCAGCAGCCAAGATTTAGACCGCTCCTACGAGCAGTACTTC. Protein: CASSQDLDRSYEQYF.

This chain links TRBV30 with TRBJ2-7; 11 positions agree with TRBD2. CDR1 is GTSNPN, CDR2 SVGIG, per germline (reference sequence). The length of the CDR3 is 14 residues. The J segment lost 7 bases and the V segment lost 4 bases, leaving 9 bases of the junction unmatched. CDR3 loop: CAWTIAGGPSEQYF. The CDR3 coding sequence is TGTGCCTGGACTATAGCGGGAGGGCCGAGTGAGCAGTACTTC.

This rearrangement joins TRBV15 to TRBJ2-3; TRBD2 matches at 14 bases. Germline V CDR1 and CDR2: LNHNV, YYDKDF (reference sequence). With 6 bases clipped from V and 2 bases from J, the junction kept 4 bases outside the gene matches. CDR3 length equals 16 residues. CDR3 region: CATRRTSGGYTDTQYF. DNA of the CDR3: TGTGCCACCAGGCGGACTAGCGGGGGGTACACAGATACGCAGTATTTT.

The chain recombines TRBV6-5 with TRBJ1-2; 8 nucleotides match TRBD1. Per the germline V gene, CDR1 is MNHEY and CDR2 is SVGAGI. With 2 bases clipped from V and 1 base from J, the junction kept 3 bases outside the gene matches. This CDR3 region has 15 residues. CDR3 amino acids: CASSYDRGLNYGYTF. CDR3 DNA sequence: TGTGCCAGCAGTTACGACAGGGGACTTAACTATGGCTACACCTTC.

This chain's CDR3 is CASSGGRGSPLHF. Written as DNA, the CDR3 is TGTGCCAGCAGCGGCGGCCGGGGGTCACCCCTCCACTTT. V usage is TRBV9 and J usage is TRBJ1-6, with a tentative D call TRBD1 (5 bases). Germline V gives CDR1 SGDLS, CDR2 YYNGEE. V was trimmed by 3 bases and J by 10 bases, leaving 11 bases between them. CDR3 length: 13 amino acids.